Listed below are T cell receptor beta chains from one sample, sequenced in a study of tumor-infiltrating lymphocytes in oesophageal squamous cell carcinoma. TCRdb used MiXCR to reprocess the PCR reads, holding one entry per CDR3 protein. The sample records about 14,000 distinct CDR3 sequences, about 50% being singletons. Material for sequencing was blood. These receptors all stem from a male donor with esophageal squamous cell carcinoma. The CDR3 runs from the conserved cysteine through the conserved F or W. D genes are given only for firm matches. Part of the rows lack a size; the others show once, few, many or a class for expanded clones.

-,TRBV6-6,many,TRBJ1-2,CASSYSTSRYGYTF,TGTGCCAGCAGTTACTCGACCAGCCGCTATGGCTACACCTTC
-,TRBV5-4,once,TRBJ2-5,CASSLDAIGELYF,TGTGCCAGCAGCTTGGACGCCATCGGGGAGCTGTACTTC
-,TRBV12-3/TRBV12-4,-,TRBJ2-4,CASSTGPGELYF,TGTGCCAGCAGTACAGGGCCCGGGGAGCTGTACTTC
TRBD2,TRBV5-8,many,TRBJ2-7,CASSLRILGGSEQYF,TGTGCCAGCAGCTTGCGTATTCTGGGGGGGAGCGAGCAGTACTTC
TRBD1,TRBV7-2,-,TRBJ1-4,CASSTRQGGKLFF,TGTGCCAGCAGCACAAGACAGGGGGGGAAACTGTTTTTT
TRBD1,TRBV11-2,once,TRBJ1-2,CASSLQVTGVYGYTF,TGTGCCAGCAGCTTACAAGTGACAGGGGTCTATGGCTACACCTTC
-,TRBV28,-,TRBJ1-4,CASSLGGRTNEKLFF,TGTGCCAGCAGTTTGGGGGGGCGAACTAATGAAAAACTGTTTTTT
-,TRBV7-9,-,TRBJ2-7,CASTDFDEQYF,TGTGCCAGCACCGACTTTGACGAGCAGTACTTC
-,TRBV12-3/TRBV12-4,few,TRBJ2-4,CASRHRGGSNIQYF,TGTGCCAGCAGGCACAGGGGGGGTTCGAACATTCAGTACTTC
-,TRBV24-1,medium-sized,TRBJ2-1,CATSDWDSRTYNEQFF,TGTGCCACCAGTGATTGGGACTCCCGGACCTACAATGAGCAGTTCTTC
TRBD1,TRBV12-3/TRBV12-4,medium-sized,TRBJ1-1,CASSFVNRGQVEAFF,TGTGCCAGCAGTTTCGTGAACCGGGGACAGGTGGAAGCTTTCTTT
-,TRBV6-1,few,TRBJ2-7,CASKSGHNYEQYF,TGTGCCAGCAAGTCAGGACACAACTACGAGCAGTACTTC
TRBD1,TRBV27,-,TRBJ1-2,CASSLDRDSINYGYTF,TGTGCCAGCAGTTTAGACCGGGACAGTATAAACTATGGCTACACCTTC
TRBD1,TRBV7-8,-,TRBJ2-1,CASSLRTGESYNEQFF,TGTGCCAGCAGCTTGAGGACAGGGGAGTCCTACAATGAGCAGTTCTTC
TRBD2,TRBV7-6,few,TRBJ2-5,CASSSGTPGLAGQETQYF,TGTGCTAGCAGCTCCGGCACCCCGGGACTAGCGGGACAAGAGACCCAGTACTTC
TRBD1,TRBV12-3/TRBV12-4,many,TRBJ2-7,CASSIGQGHYNEQYF,TGTGCCAGCAGTATTGGACAGGGGCACTACAATGAGCAGTACTTC
-,TRBV7-2,few,TRBJ2-7,CASSSLTRNEQYF,TGTGCCAGCAGCTCACTCACTCGAAACGAGCAGTACTTC
-,TRBV7-1,-,TRBJ2-3,CASSPEGDLTDTQYF,TGTGCCAGCAGCCCAGAGGGGGATTTGACAGATACGCAGTATTTT
TRBD1,TRBV6-8,-,TRBJ2-1,CASSYSIGTDTQFF,TGTGCCAGCAGTTACTCGATCGGGACAGATACGCAGTTCTTC
-,TRBV28,many,TRBJ1-1,CASSPPVRNTEAFF,TGTGCCAGCAGCCCCCCCGTTAGGAACACTGAAGCTTTCTTT
-,TRBV24-1,-,TRBJ2-1,CATSDNSANYNEQFF,TGTGCCACCAGTGATAATAGCGCGAACTACAATGAGCAGTTCTTC
TRBD1,TRBV7-4,-,TRBJ2-1,CASSPRDRGQDEQFF,TGTGCCAGCAGCCCCCGGGACAGGGGGCAGGATGAGCAGTTCTTC
-,TRBV6-1,-,TRBJ1-1,CASSESGLKGAFF,TGTGCCAGCAGTGAGTCCGGGCTCAAGGGGGCTTTCTTT
-,TRBV5-8,few,TRBJ1-4,CASSLDRANEKLFF,TGTGCCAGCAGCTTGGACAGGGCGAATGAAAAACTGTTTTTT
-,TRBV4-1,-,TRBJ2-7,CASSQGRGGFLEQYF,TGCGCCAGCAGCCAAGGAAGAGGAGGATTTTTGGAGCAGTACTTC
-,TRBV24-1,-,TRBJ2-1,CATSDFSGSSYNEQFF,TGTGCCACCAGTGATTTTTCTGGAAGCTCCTACAATGAGCAGTTCTTC
TRBD2,TRBV20-1,-,TRBJ2-5,CSAEAGGYQETQYF,TGCAGTGCGGAAGCGGGAGGGTACCAAGAGACCCAGTACTTC
TRBD2,TRBV7-7,few,TRBJ2-5,CASSLAGGYQETQYF,TGTGCTAGCAGCTTAGCGGGGGGGTACCAAGAGACCCAGTACTTC
TRBD2,TRBV6-1,many,TRBJ2-1,CASRGLVPLYNEQFF,TGTGCCAGCAGAGGACTAGTCCCTCTCTACAATGAGCAGTTCTTC